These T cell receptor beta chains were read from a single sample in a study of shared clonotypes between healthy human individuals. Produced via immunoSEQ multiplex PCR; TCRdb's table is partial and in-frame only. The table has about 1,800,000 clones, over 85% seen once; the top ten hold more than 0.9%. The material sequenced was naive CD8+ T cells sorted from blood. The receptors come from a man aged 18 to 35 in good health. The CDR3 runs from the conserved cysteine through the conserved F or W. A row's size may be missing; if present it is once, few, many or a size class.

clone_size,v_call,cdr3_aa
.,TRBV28,CASSDGAPRREQYF
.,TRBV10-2,CASSVRGTGNNQPQHF
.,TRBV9,CASSLSRAGQYNEQFF
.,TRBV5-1,CASSLARDRGPTGELFF
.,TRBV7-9,CASSPENYEQYF
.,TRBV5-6,CASSLESGPYEQYF
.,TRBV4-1,CASSQDSGGEAFF
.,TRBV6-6,CATTTALGYEQYF
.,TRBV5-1,CASSFEWPNEKLFF
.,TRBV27,CASSFGLAGDTGELFF
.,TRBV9,CASSERGDNWHEQYF
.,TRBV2,CASSDLVNTEAFF
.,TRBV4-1,CASSQGPGQGNEKLFF
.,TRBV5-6,CASSLAGVNEKLFF
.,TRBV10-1,CASSKAGVYNEQFF
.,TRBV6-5,CASSFSESGELFF
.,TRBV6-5,CASSFIGSYEQYF
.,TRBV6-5,CASRVLEEADTQYF
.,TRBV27,CASRTGGGTGFEQYF
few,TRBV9,CASSVGTASYEQYF
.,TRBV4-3,CASSQNGGSGNTIYF
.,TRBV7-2,CASSRSGMYNEQFF